The 8 T cell receptor beta chains presented below share a single source sample, sequenced in a study of blood T cell repertoires in COVID-19. This table comes from immunoSEQ multiplex PCR, and its TCRdb copy is limited to in-frame clones, with some not included. Of 150,000 to 200,000 clones detected, 85% appear once; the ten largest clones hold about 3%. Sample: peripheral blood. The receptor source for this set is a human donor with acute or convalescent COVID-19. The donor label of this sample is uncertain.

The gene calls are TRBV19 and TRBJ2-5, with 12 positions matching TRBD2. J was trimmed by 2 bases and V by 1 base; bases with no gene match: 5. The CDR3 sequence is 17 residues long. The germline V gene has CDR1 LNHDA and CDR2 SQIVND (reference sequence). CDR3 sequence: CASSIGGLAGRQETQYF. CDR3 DNA sequence: TGTGCCAGTAGTATAGGGGGACTAGCGGGCCGACAAGAGACCCAGTACTTC. Using reference TRBV19 and TRBJ2-5 for the parts outside the CDR3, the full variable domain is DGGITQSPKYLFRKEGQNVTLSCEQNLNHDAMYWYRQDPGQGLRLIYYSQIVNDFQKGDIAEGYSVSREKKESFPLTVTSAQKNPTAFYLCASSIGGLAGRQETQYFGPGTRLLVL.

For this clone: The junction shows a germline mismatch at one end, possibly a read error. The chain employs TRBV5-6 and TRBJ1-5; D is unclear. Germline assignment: CDR1 SGHDT and CDR2 YYEEEE. The CDR3 is 13 amino acids. The CDR3 region has the DNA TGTGCCAGCAGCCCGGGTCCGGGTCAGCCACAGCATTTT. It translates to CASSPGPGQPQHF.

V usage is TRBV5-4 and J usage is TRBJ1-2; 9 nucleotides match TRBD1. Per germline, CDR1 SGHNT and CDR2 YYREEE (reference sequence). The V segment lost 4 bases and the J segment 8 bases; nucleotides outside the gene matches: 6. The CDR3 is made up of 13 amino acids. CDR3 bases: TGTGCCAGCAGCAGGACAGGGGAAGGAGGCTACACCTTC. Encoded protein: CASSRTGEGGYTF.

In this sample, this clone turned up a few times. The chain employs TRBV9 and TRBJ2-1; 13 nucleotides match TRBD2. J lost 1 base, V lost 2 bases, and 12 bases had no gene match. CDR3 length equals 20 residues. Germline V CDR1 and CDR2: SGDLS, YYNGEE. The CDR3 protein is CASSVHQTSGGWASYNEQFF. The CDR3 DNA follows: TGTGCCAGCAGCGTCCACCAGACTAGCGGGGGGTGGGCGTCCTACAATGAGCAGTTCTTC.

The V and J genes are TRBV16 and TRBJ1-5; TRBD1 might be the D (5 bases). Trimming removed 2 bases at V and 7 bases at J, with 15 bases between. This CDR3 contains 15 residues. CDR1 and CDR2 from the germline V gene are KGHSY and FQNENV. CDR3 nucleotide sequence: TGTGCCAGCAGCCAAACGCCCGGGGCGGGGCAGCCCCAGCATTTT. Translated: CASSQTPGAGQPQHF.

The chain has TRBV18 and TRBJ2-3, with 13 bases lining up with TRBD2. Germline trimming cut 6 bases from V and 1 base from J; bases unmatched to any gene: 10. The CDR3 sequence is 18 residues long. The germline V gene encodes CDR1 KGHSH and CDR2 LQKENI. DNA for the CDR3: TGTGCCAGCTCCCCCGGGACTAGCGGGGCCCTTGGCACAGATACGCAGTATTTT. Protein: CASSPGTSGALGTDTQYF.

This chain links TRBV3-1 (or the pseudogene TRBV3-2) with TRBJ1-6; D is ambiguous. V dropped 3 bases and J dropped 7 bases, with 10 bases sitting between them. The CDR3 runs 14 residues. Germline-derived CDR1 and CDR2 are LGHDT and YNNKEL (reference sequence). DNA of the CDR3: TGTGCCAGCAGCCAGGAGCCGGGAAATTCACCCCTCCACTTT. Its translation: CASSQEPGNSPLHF.

The V and J genes are TRBV12-5 and TRBJ2-7, with D perhaps matching TRBD1 (6 bases). The ends were cut back, 6 bases at V and 2 bases at J, with 11 bases in the middle. The CDR3 has 13 amino acids. Germline assignment: CDR1 LGHNT and CDR2 FRNRAP. The CDR3 here is CASGRTATYEQYF. CDR3 DNA: TGTGCTAGTGGGAGGACAGCCACCTACGAGCAGTACTTC.